One sample yielded the 18 T cell receptor beta chains listed below, sequenced in a study of T cell responses to AZD1222 COVID-19 vaccine. TCRdb keeps only in-frame clones here, not all; method: immunoSEQ multiplex PCR. The table records over 130,000 clones, 85% to 95% of them present only once. The sample was peripheral blood, taken 28 days after the second AZD1222 dose. The receptors here all came from an adult who received the AZD1222 COVID-19 vaccine.

This chain uses TRBV9 with TRBJ2-5, with 7 nucleotides matching TRBD2. J was trimmed by 4 bases and V by 0 bases; bases with no gene match: 6. CDR3 size: 15 residues. Germline lookup yields CDR1 SGDLS and CDR2 YYNGEE. CDR3 DNA: TGTGCCAGCAGCGTAGGGGCGGGAGCGGGAGAGACCCAGTACTTC. It yields the protein CASSVGAGAGETQYF.

The chain has TRBV28 and TRBJ1-4; D is ambiguous. Germline V gene lookup returns CDR1 MDHEN and CDR2 SYDVKM. CDR3 length equals 11 residues. The V end lost 3 bases, the J end lost 7 bases, and 3 bases lay between the germline ends. The CDR3, as DNA: TGTGCCAGCAGTTTCCTTGAAAAACTGTTTTTT. It encodes CASSFLEKLFF.

This chain links TRBV6-2 or TRBV6-3 with TRBJ1-1; TRBD1 might be the D (5 bases). Germline loops: CDR1 MNHEY, CDR2 SVGEGT. The CDR3 consists of 12 residues. Trimming shortened V by 4 bases and J by 10 bases, and 13 bases separated the two germline ends. The CDR3 protein is CASSSPGLLAFF. For the CDR3, the DNA is TGTGCCAGCAGTTCCCCAGGGCTCTTAGCTTTCTTT.

J is TRBJ1-1 and V is TRBV28, with D maybe TRBD1 (5 bases). Germline loops: CDR1 MDHEN, CDR2 SYDVKM. Trimming took off 8 bases at V and 4 bases at J, with 17 bases between the two ends. The CDR3 runs to 14 residues. The CDR3 DNA reads TGTGCCAGCTACCCGATGCGCGGGACCACTGAAGCTTTCTTT. Translation: CASYPMRGTTEAFF.

The V call is TRBV19, the J call TRBJ2-1; D not resolved. The CDR3 length is 17 residues. The V gene lost 3 bases and the J gene lost 0 bases, with 15 bases spanning the gap. CDR1 and CDR2 from the germline V gene are LNHDA and SQIVND (reference sequence). The CDR3 loop reads CASSILPGPSSYNEQFF. The CDR3, as DNA: TGTGCCAGTAGTATTCTTCCGGGCCCAAGCTCCTACAATGAGCAGTTCTTC.

The genes are TRBV7-3 and TRBJ2-4; D is unresolved. This CDR3 is 14 amino acids long. From germline, CDR1 is SGHTA and CDR2 FQGTGA. Trimming pared 4 bases from V and 0 bases from J, leaving 7 bases between. This CDR3 reads CASSSGIAKNIQYF. The CDR3 DNA reads as TGTGCCAGCAGCTCTGGGATAGCCAAAAACATTCAGTACTTC.

The genes are TRBV11-2 and TRBJ1-1; no firm D call. This CDR3 spans 13 amino acids. The germline gives CDR1 SGHAT, CDR2 FQNNGV. V was pared by 4 bases and J by 2 bases, with 8 bases between. This CDR3 is CASSSSLNTEAFF. CDR3 sequence (DNA): TGTGCCAGCAGCTCAAGCCTCAACACTGAAGCTTTCTTT.

This rearrangement joins TRBV7-2 to TRBJ2-7, with D unresolved. CDR3 length: 13 residues. Germline CDR1 is SGHTA and CDR2 is FQGNSA. V lost 5 bases, J lost 3 bases, and 11 bases lay in between. The CDR3 loop is CASSPALFYEQYF. The CDR3 nucleotides read TGTGCCAGCAGCCCCGCCCTTTTCTACGAGCAGTACTTC.

This sequence joins TRBV19 and TRBJ2-5, with D perhaps TRBD2 (6 bases). Germline-derived CDR1 and CDR2 are LNHDA and SQIVND (reference sequence). CDR3 length equals 15 residues. Trimming removed 1 base from V and 5 bases from J, with 14 bases in between. CDR3 in amino acids: CASSIGRVPGETQYF. In DNA, the CDR3 is TGTGCCAGTAGTATAGGGAGGGTCCCAGGGGAGACCCAGTACTTC. The full variable domain, rest sourced from reference TRBV19 and TRBJ2-5, is DGGITQSPKYLFRKEGQNVTLSCEQNLNHDAMYWYRQDPGQGLRLIYYSQIVNDFQKGDIAEGYSVSREKKESFPLTVTSAQKNPTAFYLCASSIGRVPGETQYFGPGTRLLVL.

This chain connects TRBV9 to TRBJ2-1, with D perhaps given as TRBD1 or TRBD2 (5 bases each). The CDR3 spans 16 residues. CDR1 SGDLS and CDR2 YYNGEE come from the germline V gene. V was pared by 0 bases and J by 0 bases, with 10 bases between. The DNA for the CDR3 is TGTGCCAGCAGCGTAGGTAAGGGGAGCTCCTACAATGAGCAGTTCTTC. This encodes CASSVGKGSSYNEQFF.

The chain has TRBV3-1 (or the pseudogene TRBV3-2) and TRBJ1-6; D possibly corresponds to TRBD1 (5 bases). Germline V gene lookup returns CDR1 LGHDT and CDR2 YNNKEL (reference sequence). CDR3 length: 12 residues. V was cut by 4 bases and J by 9 bases, with 7 bases left in between. This CDR3 is CASSLRGSPLHF. The CDR3 bases are TGTGCCAGCAGCCTTAGGGGTTCACCCCTCCACTTT.

The chain is built from TRBV19 and TRBJ1-1; tentatively, D is TRBD1 (6 bases). Germline assignment: CDR1 LNHDA and CDR2 SQIVND (reference sequence). The CDR3 consists of 14 residues. V was trimmed by 5 bases and J by 1 base, leaving 11 bases between them. In DNA, the CDR3 is TGTGCCAGTAGTCCACGGACAGAGAACACTGAAGCTTTCTTT. This encodes CASSPRTENTEAFF.

The chain employs TRBV28 and TRBJ1-2; 7 bases agree with TRBD1. V dropped 5 bases and J dropped 4; count of bases not matched to a gene: 7. Per germline, CDR1 MDHEN and CDR2 SYDVKM. This CDR3 region has 14 residues. CDR3 sequence (DNA): TGTGCCAGCAGTCCTTTACAGGGGAGCTATGGCTACACCTTC. Translated: CASSPLQGSYGYTF.

The rearrangement joins TRBV12-5 to TRBJ2-1; weak D call: TRBD2 (6 bases). The CDR3 is made up of 16 amino acids. Germline-derived CDR1 and CDR2 are LGHNT and FRNRAP. Trimming cost V 7 bases and J 8 bases, with 24 bases left between them. CDR3 nucleotides: TGTGCTAGTGTTCCATTTGGGGAGGCAAAGAAGGATGAGCAGTTCTTC. It codes for CASVPFGEAKKDEQFF.

The gene calls are TRBV7-3 and TRBJ2-3; 8 bases map to TRBD1. The V gene's germline CDR1 is SGHTA and CDR2 FQGTGA. CDR3 length equals 16 residues. The J segment lost 3 bases and the V segment lost 2 bases, leaving 7 bases of the junction unmatched. DNA for the CDR3: TGTGCCAGCAGCTTATTGGGGACAGGTGGAACAGATACGCAGTATTTT. This encodes CASSLLGTGGTDTQYF.

This clone was seen a handful of times. The chain uses TRBV28 and TRBJ1-5; TRBD1 is a possible D gene (5 bases). CDR3 length equals 16 residues. Germline V gene data show CDR1 as MDHEN and CDR2 as SYDVKM. The V end lost 3 bases, the J end lost 5 bases, and 17 bases lay between the germline ends. CDR3 protein: CASSFPPGGDHQPQHF. CDR3 sequence (DNA): TGTGCCAGCAGTTTTCCCCCCGGGGGAGATCATCAGCCCCAGCATTTT. Combining the CDR3 with reference TRBV28 and TRBJ1-5 gives the whole variable domain DVKVTQSSRYLVKRTGEKVFLECVQDMDHENMFWYRQDPGLGLRLIYFSYDVKMKEKGDIPEGYSVSREKKERFSLILESASTNQTSMYLCASSFPPGGDHQPQHFGDGTRLSIL.

CDR3 in amino acids: CASSESRGVQGYTF. In DNA form, the CDR3 reads TGCGCCAGCAGTGAGTCAAGGGGTGTTCAGGGCTACACCTTC. The genes are TRBV10-1 and TRBJ1-2, with D maybe TRBD1 (5 bases). V shed 0 bases and J shed 8 bases, with 13 bases lying between them. Germline V gene data show CDR1 as WNHNN and CDR2 as SYGVQD (reference sequence). There are 14 residues in the CDR3.

The chain joins TRBV27 to TRBJ2-2; perhaps TRBD2 as D (6 bases). V shed 5 bases and J shed 5 bases, with 15 bases lying between them. Germline lookup yields CDR1 MNHEY and CDR2 SMNVEV (reference sequence). This CDR3 comprises 15 residues. In DNA, the CDR3 is TGTGCCAGCAGTCTGTACGGGGGAGAGACCGGGGAGCTGTTTTTT. This sequence encodes CASSLYGGETGELFF.